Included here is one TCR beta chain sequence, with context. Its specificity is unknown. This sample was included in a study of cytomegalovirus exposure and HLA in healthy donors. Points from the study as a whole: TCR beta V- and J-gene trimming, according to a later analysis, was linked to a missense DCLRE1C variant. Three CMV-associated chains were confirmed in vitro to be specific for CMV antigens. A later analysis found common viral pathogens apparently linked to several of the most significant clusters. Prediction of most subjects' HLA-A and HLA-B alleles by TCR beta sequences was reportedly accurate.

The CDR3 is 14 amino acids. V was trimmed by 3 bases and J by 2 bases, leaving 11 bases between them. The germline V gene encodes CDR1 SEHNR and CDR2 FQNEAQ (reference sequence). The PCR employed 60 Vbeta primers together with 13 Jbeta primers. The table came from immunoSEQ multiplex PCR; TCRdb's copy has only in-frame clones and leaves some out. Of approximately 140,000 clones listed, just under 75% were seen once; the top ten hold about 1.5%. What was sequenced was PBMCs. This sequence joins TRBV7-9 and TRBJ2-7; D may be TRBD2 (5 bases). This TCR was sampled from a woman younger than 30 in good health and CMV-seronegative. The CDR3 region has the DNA TGTGCCAGCAGCTTTTCCGGGAAAGCCTACGAGCAGTACTTC. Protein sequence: CASSFSGKAYEQYF.